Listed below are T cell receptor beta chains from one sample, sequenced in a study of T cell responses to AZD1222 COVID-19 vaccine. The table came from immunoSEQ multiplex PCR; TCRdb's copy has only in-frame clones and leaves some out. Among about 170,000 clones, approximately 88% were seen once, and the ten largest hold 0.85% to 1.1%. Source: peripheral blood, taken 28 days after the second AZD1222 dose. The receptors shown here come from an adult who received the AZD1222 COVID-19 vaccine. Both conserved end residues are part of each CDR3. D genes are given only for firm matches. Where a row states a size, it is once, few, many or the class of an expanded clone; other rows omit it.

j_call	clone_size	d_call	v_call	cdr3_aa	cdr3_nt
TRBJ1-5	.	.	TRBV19	CATRGTVAWPQHF	TGTGCCACTAGGGGTACTGTGGCTTGGCCCCAGCATTTT
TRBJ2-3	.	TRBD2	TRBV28	CASSPLFTSGDGGTDTQYF	TGTGCCAGCAGTCCTCTCTTCACTAGCGGGGACGGCGGCACAGATACGCAGTATTTT
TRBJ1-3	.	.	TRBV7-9	CASSSSRQRSGNTIYF	TGTGCCAGCAGCTCAAGTCGACAGCGGTCTGGAAACACCATATATTTT
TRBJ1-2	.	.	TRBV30	CAWSVELYGYTF	TGTGCCTGGAGTGTAGAACTCTATGGCTACACCTTC
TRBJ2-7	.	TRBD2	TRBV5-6	CASSFLSGGAGEQYF	TGTGCCAGCAGCTTTCTTAGCGGGGGGGCCGGCGAGCAGTACTTC
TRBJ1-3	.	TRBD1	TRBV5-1	CASSLAQGGSGNTIYF	TGCGCCAGCAGCTTGGCACAGGGGGGCTCTGGAAACACCATATATTTT
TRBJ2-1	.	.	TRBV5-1	CASSQGGTPRYNEQFF	TGCGCCAGCAGCCAAGGGGGTACACCACGGTACAATGAGCAGTTCTTC
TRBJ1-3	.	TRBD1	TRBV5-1	CASSFRGGDSGNTIYF	TGCGCCAGCAGCTTTCGAGGGGGCGACTCTGGAAACACCATATATTTT
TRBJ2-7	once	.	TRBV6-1	CASSEASAGGYEQYF	TGTGCCAGCAGTGAAGCGTCAGCAGGGGGGTACGAGCAGTACTTC
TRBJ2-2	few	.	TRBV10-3	CAISLLDGGGVTGELFF	TGTGCCATCAGCCTCCTGGACGGGGGAGGCGTCACCGGGGAGCTGTTTTTT
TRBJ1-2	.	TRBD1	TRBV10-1	CASSPSDRGIGGYTF	TGCGCCAGCAGCCCATCGGACAGGGGAATAGGTGGCTACACCTTC
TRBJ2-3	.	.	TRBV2	CASSERWDTQYF	TGTGCCAGCAGTGAACGGTGGGATACGCAGTATTTT
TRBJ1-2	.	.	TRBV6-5	CASSLGGPVGYGYTF	TGTGCCAGCAGTCTAGGGGGTCCGGTGGGGTATGGCTACACCTTC
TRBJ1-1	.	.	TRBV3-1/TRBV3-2	CASVSAGTEAFF	TGTGCCAGTGTCTCAGCGGGAACTGAAGCTTTCTTT
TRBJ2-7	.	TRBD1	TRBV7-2	CASSRGQGAVSYEQYF	TGTGCCAGCAGCAGAGGACAGGGGGCAGTCTCCTACGAGCAGTACTTC
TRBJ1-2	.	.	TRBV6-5	CASTLGRSPNYGYTF	TGTGCCAGCACCCTTGGGCGATCACCTAACTATGGCTACACCTTC
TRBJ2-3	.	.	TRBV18	CASSPGSDTQYF	TGTGCCAGCTCACCGGGGTCAGATACGCAGTATTTT
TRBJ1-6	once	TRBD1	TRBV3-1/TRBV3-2	CASSQDWGQGNSPLHF	TGTGCCAGCAGCCAAGATTGGGGACAGGGGAATTCACCCCTCCACTTT
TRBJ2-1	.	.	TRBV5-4	CASSLRREVNNEQFF	TGTGCCAGCAGCTTGAGGAGGGAAGTCAACAATGAGCAGTTCTTC
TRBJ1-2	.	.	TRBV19	CASSIRGLYGYTF	TGTGCCAGTAGTATTAGGGGATTATACGGCTACACCTTC
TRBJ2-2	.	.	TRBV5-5	CASGKGNTGELFF	TGTGCCTCGGGAAAGGGGAACACCGGGGAGCTGTTTTTT
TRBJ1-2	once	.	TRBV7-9	CASSLGRSNYGYTF	TGTGCCAGCAGCTTGGGCAGGTCTAACTATGGCTACACCTTC
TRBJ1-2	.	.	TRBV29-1	CSVERGQDYGYTF	TGCAGCGTTGAAAGGGGCCAAGACTATGGCTACACCTTC
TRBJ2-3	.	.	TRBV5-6	CASSLGGRLVVADTQYF	TGTGCCAGCAGCTTGGGTGGCAGGTTGGTTGTAGCAGATACGCAGTATTTT
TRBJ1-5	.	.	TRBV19	CASSWGGEQPQHF	TGTGCCAGTAGTTGGGGAGGGGAGCAGCCCCAGCATTTT
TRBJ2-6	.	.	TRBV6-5	CASSWGMSGANVLTF	TGTGCCAGCAGTTGGGGGATGTCTGGGGCCAACGTCCTGACTTTC
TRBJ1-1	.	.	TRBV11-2	CASSLGLNTEAFF	TGTGCCAGCAGCTTAGGCTTGAACACTGAAGCTTTCTTT
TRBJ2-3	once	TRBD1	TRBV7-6	CASSSGTGPGDTQYF	TGTGCCAGCAGCTCAGGGACAGGGCCTGGAGATACGCAGTATTTT
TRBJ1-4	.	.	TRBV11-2	CASSLVQGRTNEKLFF	TGTGCCAGCAGCTTAGTCCAGGGAAGAACTAATGAAAAACTGTTTTTT
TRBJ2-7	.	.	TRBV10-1	CASSPGPAYEQYF	TGCGCCAGCAGTCCCGGCCCAGCCTACGAGCAGTACTTC
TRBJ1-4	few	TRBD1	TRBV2	CASRRTGGEKLFF	TGTGCCAGCAGGCGGACAGGGGGCGAAAAACTGTTTTTT
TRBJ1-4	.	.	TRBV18	CASSPLQETAPLFF	TGTGCCAGCTCACCACTGCAGGAGACAGCTCCCCTGTTTTTT
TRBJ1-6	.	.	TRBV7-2	CASSPLQWYNSPLHF	TGTGCCAGCAGTCCTTTGCAGTGGTATAATTCACCCCTCCACTTT
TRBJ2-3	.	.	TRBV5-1	CASSLVQSADTQYF	TGCGCCAGCAGCTTGGTTCAATCGGCCGATACGCAGTATTTT
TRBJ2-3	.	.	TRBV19	CASARVSTDTQYF	TGTGCCAGTGCCAGGGTCAGCACAGATACGCAGTATTTT
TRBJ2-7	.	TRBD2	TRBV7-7	CASSAGLAFEQYF	TGTGCCAGCAGCGCGGGACTAGCGTTCGAGCAGTACTTC
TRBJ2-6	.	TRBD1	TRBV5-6	CASSFARTGGTGANVLTF	TGTGCCAGCAGCTTCGCGCGGACAGGGGGGACTGGGGCCAACGTCCTGACTTTC
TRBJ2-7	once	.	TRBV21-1	CASSIGLARPREQYF	TGTGCCAGCAGCATCGGACTAGCGCGGCCTCGAGAGCAGTACTTC
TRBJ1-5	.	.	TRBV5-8	CASSLAGGIFPGYSNQPQHF	TGTGCCAGCAGCTTGGCCGGAGGCATCTTTCCGGGGTATAGCAATCAGCCCCAGCATTTT
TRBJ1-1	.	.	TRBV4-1	CASSQEAGAMNTEAFF	TGCGCCAGCAGCCAAGAGGCAGGGGCTATGAACACTGAAGCTTTCTTT
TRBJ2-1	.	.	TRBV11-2	CASSSRGREQFF	TGTGCCAGCAGCTCCAGGGGAAGGGAGCAGTTCTTC
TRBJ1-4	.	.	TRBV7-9	CASSLLSIPNRTLNEKLFF	TGTGCCAGCAGCCTACTAAGTATCCCAAACAGAACCCTTAATGAAAAACTGTTTTTT
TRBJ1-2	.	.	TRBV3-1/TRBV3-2	CASSQELGGKFGYTF	TGTGCCAGCAGCCAAGAGCTGGGAGGGAAATTTGGCTACACCTTC
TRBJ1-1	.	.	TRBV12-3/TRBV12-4	CASSLRLGNEAFF	TGTGCCAGCAGTTTAAGGTTAGGGAATGAAGCTTTCTTT
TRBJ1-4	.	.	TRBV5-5	CASSHGPGEKLFF	TGTGCCAGCAGCCACGGCCCGGGAGAAAAACTGTTTTTT
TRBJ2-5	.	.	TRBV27	CASSPVLGPQETQYF	TGTGCCAGCAGTCCAGTTCTAGGGCCCCAAGAGACCCAGTACTTC
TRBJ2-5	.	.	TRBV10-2	CASSIKRETQYF	TGCGCCAGCAGTATTAAGAGGGAGACCCAGTACTTC
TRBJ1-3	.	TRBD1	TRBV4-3	CASSQGQGDSGNTIYF	TGCGCCAGCAGCCAGGGACAGGGGGACTCTGGAAACACCATATATTTT
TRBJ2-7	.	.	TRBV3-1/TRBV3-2	CASSRDSYEQYF	TGTGCCAGCAGCCGGGACTCTTACGAGCAGTACTTC
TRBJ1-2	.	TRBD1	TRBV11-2	CASSWSGTGAYGYTF	TGTGCCAGCAGCTGGTCCGGGACAGGAGCCTATGGCTACACCTTC
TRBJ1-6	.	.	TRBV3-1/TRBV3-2	CASSQGSPDNSPLHF	TGTGCCAGCAGCCAAGGGAGCCCGGATAATTCACCCCTCCACTTT
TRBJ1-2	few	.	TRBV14	CASSQDQTAYYGYTF	TGTGCCAGCAGCCAAGATCAGACAGCTTACTATGGCTACACCTTC
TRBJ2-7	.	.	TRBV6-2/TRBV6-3	CASSYFDYEQYF	TGTGCCAGCAGTTACTTCGACTACGAGCAGTACTTC